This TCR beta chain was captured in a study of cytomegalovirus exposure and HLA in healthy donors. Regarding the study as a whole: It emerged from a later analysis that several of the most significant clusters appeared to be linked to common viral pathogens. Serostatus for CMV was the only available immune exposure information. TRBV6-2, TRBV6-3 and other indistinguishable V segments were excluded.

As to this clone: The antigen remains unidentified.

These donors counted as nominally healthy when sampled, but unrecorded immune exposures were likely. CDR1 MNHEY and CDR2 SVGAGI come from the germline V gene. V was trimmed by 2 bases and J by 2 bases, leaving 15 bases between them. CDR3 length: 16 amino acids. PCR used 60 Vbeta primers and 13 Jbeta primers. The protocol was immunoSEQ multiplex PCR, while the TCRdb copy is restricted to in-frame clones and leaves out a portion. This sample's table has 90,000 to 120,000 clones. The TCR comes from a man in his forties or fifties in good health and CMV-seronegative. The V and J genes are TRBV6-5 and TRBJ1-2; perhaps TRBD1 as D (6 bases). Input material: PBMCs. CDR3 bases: TGTGCCAGCAGTTACGGCAGGGGATCCCAGAACTATGGCTACACCTTC. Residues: CASSYGRGSQNYGYTF.